The 16 T cell receptor beta chains reported below all come from one sample, sequenced in a study of blood T cell repertoires in COVID-19. TCRdb's table, derived via immunoSEQ multiplex PCR, lists solely in-frame clones and lacks some. The table shows under 450,000 clones, with 75% to 90% occurring only once. Sequenced input: PBMCs or T cells enriched from blood (not recorded which). Source of these receptors: a woman in her fifties or sixties who had recovered from COVID-19.

The chain has TRBV7-3 and TRBJ2-3, with TRBD1 identical over 10 bases. Germline V gene sequence: CDR1 SGHTA, CDR2 FQGTGA. The J segment lost 7 bases and the V segment lost 0 bases, leaving 1 base of the junction unmatched. The length of the CDR3 is 14 residues. The CDR3 spells CASSLTGQGNTQYF. CDR3 nucleotide sequence: TGTGCCAGCAGCTTAACGGGACAGGGGAATACGCAGTATTTT.

This clone was detected only a few times. The V and J genes are TRBV7-2 and TRBJ1-4, with D perhaps matching TRBD1 (6 bases). Trimming removed 5 bases from V and 8 bases from J, with 21 bases in between. CDR3 length: 16 amino acids. CDR1 and CDR2 from the germline V gene are SGHTA and FQGNSA. CDR3 in amino acids: CASSPGGGVGREKLFF. In DNA, the CDR3 is TGTGCCAGCAGCCCAGGAGGGGGGGTGGGTAGAGAAAAACTGTTTTTT.

CDR3: CSAQPGLAGGTDTQYF. In nucleotides, the CDR3 is TGCAGCGCACAACCGGGACTAGCGGGAGGCACAGATACGCAGTATTTT. This chain uses TRBV29-1 with TRBJ2-3; TRBD2 matches at 14 bases. Germline-derived CDR1 and CDR2 are SQVTM and ANQGSEA. Trimming removed 7 bases from V and 1 base from J; junction bases left unmatched: 7. The CDR3 is 16 residues long.

The J gene is TRBJ1-2, the V gene TRBV2; D perhaps matches TRBD1 (6 bases). Germline lookup yields CDR1 SNHLY and CDR2 FYNNEI. The V and J ends lost 3 bases and 3 bases respectively, with 11 bases between them. The CDR3 runs 14 residues. CDR3: CASSDAQGHYGYTF. In DNA form, the CDR3 reads TGTGCCAGCAGTGACGCGCAGGGGCACTATGGCTACACCTTC.

This clone appeared once. The J gene is TRBJ1-2, the V gene TRBV28; TRBD1 might be the D (5 bases). Per germline, CDR1 MDHEN and CDR2 SYDVKM. The CDR3 runs 15 residues. Trimming pared 4 bases from V and 3 bases from J, leaving 15 bases between. CDR3 in DNA: TGTGCCAGCAGTTCGGGATCCGGGGGTCACTATGGCTACACCTTC. Protein sequence: CASSSGSGGHYGYTF.

The rearrangement joins TRBV10-1 to TRBJ1-2, with no clear D. The ends were cut back, 8 bases at V and 4 bases at J, with 14 bases in the middle. The CDR3 runs to 13 residues. Germline V gene data show CDR1 as WNHNN and CDR2 as SYGVQD (reference sequence). The CDR3 loop is CASGGGLGYGYTF. For the CDR3, the DNA is TGCGCCAGCGGCGGCGGACTCGGCTATGGCTACACCTTC.

This CDR3 reads CASSSWTGPTMDYGYTF. CDR3 nucleotides: TGCGCCAGCAGCTCCTGGACAGGCCCCACCATGGACTATGGCTACACCTTC. The chain uses TRBV5-1 and TRBJ1-2; 7 positions agree with TRBD1. Trimming cost V 3 bases and J 3 bases; bases outside gene matches: 14. Per germline, CDR1 SGHRS and CDR2 YFSETQ. This CDR3 is 17 amino acids long.

This clone was observed a few times. This rearrangement joins TRBV5-1 to TRBJ2-5, with 10 bases identical to TRBD2. CDR1 is SGHRS and CDR2 is YFSETQ in the germline V gene. Losses at the gene ends were 0 bases for V and 2 bases for J; bases not matched to a gene: 7. The CDR3 length is 17 residues. CDR3 in amino acids: CASSLGVAGGPQETQYF. CDR3 nucleotides: TGCGCCAGCAGCTTGGGGGTAGCGGGGGGCCCTCAAGAGACCCAGTACTTC.

The rearrangement uses TRBV18 and TRBJ1-2, with a tentative D call TRBD1 (5 bases). Trimming stripped 2 bases from V and 0 bases from J, with 7 bases between. The germline gives CDR1 KGHSH, CDR2 LQKENI. The CDR3 length is 14 residues. The CDR3 coding sequence is TGTGCCAGCTCACCAGACAGCCCTAACTATGGCTACACCTTC. Translating it yields CASSPDSPNYGYTF.

V and J are TRBV19 and TRBJ1-4, with 9 positions matching TRBD1. The junction had 4 bases not matched to a gene; V was cut back by 7 bases and J by 4 bases. Germline V gene sequence: CDR1 LNHDA, CDR2 SQIVND (reference sequence). CDR3 length equals 14 residues. The CDR3 sequence: CASKRGQGNEKLFF. CDR3 nucleotide sequence: TGTGCCAGTAAAAGGGGACAGGGTAATGAAAAACTGTTTTTT.

The V gene is TRBV19, the J gene TRBJ1-2; possible D gene TRBD1, 5 bases. This CDR3 region has 13 residues. Germline CDR1 LNHDA, CDR2 SQIVND (reference sequence). Trimming stripped 10 bases from V and 6 bases from J, with 18 bases between. This CDR3 reads CATPPEGLNGYTF. The CDR3 DNA sequence: TGTGCCACCCCGCCGGAGGGGTTGAATGGCTACACCTTC.

This clone was counted once. The chain uses TRBV6-1 and TRBJ1-1; 8 bases fit TRBD1. With 4 bases clipped from V and 6 bases from J, the junction kept 13 bases outside the gene matches. The CDR3 runs to 16 residues. Germline-derived CDR1 and CDR2 are MNHNS and SASEGT. CDR3 residues: CASSVRRGLLGAEAFF. DNA for the CDR3: TGTGCCAGCAGTGTGCGCAGGGGGCTCTTGGGTGCTGAAGCTTTCTTT.

V gene TRBV2 combines with J gene TRBJ2-1, with 7 bases lining up with TRBD1. Trimming cost V 6 bases and J 15 bases; bases outside gene matches: 8. Germline V lookup: CDR1 SNHLY, CDR2 FYNNEI. This CDR3 contains 11 residues. The CDR3 sequence is CASSRGSRGFF. As DNA, the CDR3 is TGTGCCAGCAGCAGGGGGTCCCGTGGGTTCTTC.

V usage is TRBV7-2 and J usage is TRBJ1-5, with a possible D match to TRBD1 (5 bases). Germline V gene lookup returns CDR1 SGHTA and CDR2 FQGNSA. This CDR3 is built from 15 residues. Trimming stripped 4 bases from V and 6 bases from J, with 16 bases between. CDR3 sequence: CASSSSSMGGQPQHF. The CDR3 DNA reads TGTGCCAGCAGCTCCTCATCTATGGGGGGTCAGCCCCAGCATTTT.

The chain uses TRBV7-2 and TRBJ2-3; a weak D match, TRBD2 (6 bases). The CDR3 is made up of 17 amino acids. The ends were cut back, 2 bases at V and 0 bases at J, with 15 bases in the middle. Per the germline V gene, CDR1 is SGHTA and CDR2 is FQGNSA. CDR3 DNA: TGTGCCAGCAGCTTAAATCCAGGACTAACTAGCACAGATACGCAGTATTTT. Protein sequence: CASSLNPGLTSTDTQYF. The complete variable domain, with remaining parts taken from reference TRBV7-2 and TRBJ2-3, reads GAGVSQSPSNKVTEKGKDVELRCDPISGHTALYWYRQSLGQGLEFLIYFQGNSAPDKSGLPSDRFSAERTGGSVSTLTIQRTQQEDSAVYLCASSLNPGLTSTDTQYFGPGTRLTVL.

The chain links TRBV19 to TRBJ1-5; D is perhaps TRBD1 (6 bases). Germline-derived CDR1 and CDR2 are LNHDA and SQIVND (reference sequence). CDR3 size: 15 residues. V gave up 0 bases and J gave up 3 bases, with 9 bases separating them. The CDR3 DNA sequence: TGTGCCAGTAGTATAGAACGACAGGCCAATCAGCCCCAGCATTTT. Amino acid sequence: CASSIERQANQPQHF.